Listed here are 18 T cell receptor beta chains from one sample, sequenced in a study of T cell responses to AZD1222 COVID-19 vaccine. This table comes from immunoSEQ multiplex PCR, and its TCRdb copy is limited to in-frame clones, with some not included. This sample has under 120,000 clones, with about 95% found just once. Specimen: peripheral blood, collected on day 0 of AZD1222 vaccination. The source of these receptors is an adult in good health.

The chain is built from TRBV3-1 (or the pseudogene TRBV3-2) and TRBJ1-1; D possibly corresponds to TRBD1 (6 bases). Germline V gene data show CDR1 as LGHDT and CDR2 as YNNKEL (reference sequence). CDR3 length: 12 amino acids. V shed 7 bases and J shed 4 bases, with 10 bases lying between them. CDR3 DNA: TGTGCCAGCAATCAGGGGAGCACTGAAGCTTTCTTT. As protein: CASNQGSTEAFF.

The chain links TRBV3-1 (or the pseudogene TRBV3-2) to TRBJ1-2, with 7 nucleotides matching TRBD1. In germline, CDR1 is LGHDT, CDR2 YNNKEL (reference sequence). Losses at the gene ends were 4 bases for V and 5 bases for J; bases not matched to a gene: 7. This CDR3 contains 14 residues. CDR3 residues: CASSLPGQLYGYTF. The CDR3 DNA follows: TGTGCCAGCAGCCTTCCGGGACAGCTATATGGCTACACCTTC.

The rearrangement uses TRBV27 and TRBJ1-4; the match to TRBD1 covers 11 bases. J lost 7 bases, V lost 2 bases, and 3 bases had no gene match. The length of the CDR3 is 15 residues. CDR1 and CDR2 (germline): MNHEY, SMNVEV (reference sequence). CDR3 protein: CASSLGGTGGEKLFF. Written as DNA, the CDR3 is TGTGCCAGCAGTTTAGGGGGGACAGGGGGTGAAAAACTGTTTTTT.

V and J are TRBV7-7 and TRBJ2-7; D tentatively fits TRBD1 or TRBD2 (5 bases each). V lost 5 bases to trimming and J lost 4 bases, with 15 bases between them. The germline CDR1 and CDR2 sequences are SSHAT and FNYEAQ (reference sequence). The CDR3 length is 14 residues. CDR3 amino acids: CASSKNRDAYEQYF. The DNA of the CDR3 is TGTGCCAGCAGCAAAAACCGGGACGCATACGAGCAGTACTTC.

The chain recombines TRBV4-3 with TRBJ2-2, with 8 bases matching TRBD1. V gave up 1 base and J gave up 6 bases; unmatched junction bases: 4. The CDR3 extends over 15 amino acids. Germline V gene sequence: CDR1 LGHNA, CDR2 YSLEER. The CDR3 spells CASSQADRDAGELFF. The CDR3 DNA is TGCGCCAGCAGCCAAGCGGACAGGGACGCCGGGGAGCTGTTTTTT.

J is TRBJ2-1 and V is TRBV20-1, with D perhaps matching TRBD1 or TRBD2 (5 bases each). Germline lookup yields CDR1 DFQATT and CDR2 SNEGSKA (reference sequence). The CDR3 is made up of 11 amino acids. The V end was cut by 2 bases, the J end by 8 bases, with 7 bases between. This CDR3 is CSARQGDEQFF. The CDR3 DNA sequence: TGCAGTGCTAGACAGGGAGATGAGCAGTTCTTC.

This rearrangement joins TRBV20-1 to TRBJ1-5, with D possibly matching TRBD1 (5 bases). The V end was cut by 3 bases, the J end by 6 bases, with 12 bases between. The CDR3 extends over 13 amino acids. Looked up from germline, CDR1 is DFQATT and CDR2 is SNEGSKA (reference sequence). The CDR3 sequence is CSASWGEGQPQHF. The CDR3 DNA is TGCAGTGCTAGTTGGGGGGAGGGTCAGCCCCAGCATTTT.

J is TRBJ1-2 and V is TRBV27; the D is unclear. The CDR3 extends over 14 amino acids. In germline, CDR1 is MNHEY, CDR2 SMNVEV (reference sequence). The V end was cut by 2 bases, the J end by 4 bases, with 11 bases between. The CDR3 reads CASSLGPGIYGYTF. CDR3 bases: TGTGCCAGCAGTTTAGGGCCGGGGATCTATGGCTACACCTTC.

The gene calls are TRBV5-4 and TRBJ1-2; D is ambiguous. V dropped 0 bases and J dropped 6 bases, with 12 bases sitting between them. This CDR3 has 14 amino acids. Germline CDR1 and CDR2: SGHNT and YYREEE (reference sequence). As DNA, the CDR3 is TGTGCCAGCAGCTTGGTGATTTCGCGCGATGGCTACACCTTC. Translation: CASSLVISRDGYTF.

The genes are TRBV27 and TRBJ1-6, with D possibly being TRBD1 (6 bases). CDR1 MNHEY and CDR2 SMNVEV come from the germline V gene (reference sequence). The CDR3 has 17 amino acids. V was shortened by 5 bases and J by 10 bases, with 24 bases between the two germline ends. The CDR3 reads CASSTFPTGTTASPLHF. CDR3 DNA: TGTGCCAGCAGTACCTTCCCCACCGGGACAACGGCCTCACCCCTCCACTTT.

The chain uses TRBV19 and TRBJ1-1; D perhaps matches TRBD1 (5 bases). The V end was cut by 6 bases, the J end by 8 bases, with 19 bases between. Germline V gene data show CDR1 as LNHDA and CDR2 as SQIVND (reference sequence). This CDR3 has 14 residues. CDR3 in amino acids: CASREQETRFEAFF. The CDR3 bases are TGTGCCAGTAGAGAACAGGAGACCCGTTTCGAAGCTTTCTTT.

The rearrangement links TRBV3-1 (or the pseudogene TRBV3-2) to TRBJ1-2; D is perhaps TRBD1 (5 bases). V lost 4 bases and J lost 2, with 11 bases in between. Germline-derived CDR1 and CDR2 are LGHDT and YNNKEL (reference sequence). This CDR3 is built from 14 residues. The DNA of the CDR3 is TGTGCCAGCAGCCGTCGGGGGGGGAACTATGGCTACACCTTC. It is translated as CASSRRGGNYGYTF.

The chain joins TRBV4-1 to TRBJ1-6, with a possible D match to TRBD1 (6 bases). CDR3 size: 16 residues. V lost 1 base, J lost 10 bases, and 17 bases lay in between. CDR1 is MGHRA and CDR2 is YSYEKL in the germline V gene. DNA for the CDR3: TGCGCCAGCAGCCAAGGGAGACAGGAGGGGAGATCACCCCTCCACTTT. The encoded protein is CASSQGRQEGRSPLHF.

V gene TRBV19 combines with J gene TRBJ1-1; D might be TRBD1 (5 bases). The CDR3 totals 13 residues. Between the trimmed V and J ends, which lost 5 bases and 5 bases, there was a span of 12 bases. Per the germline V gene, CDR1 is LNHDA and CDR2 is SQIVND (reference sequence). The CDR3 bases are TGTGCCAGTAGTTCACAGGTTAGGACTGAAGCTTTCTTT. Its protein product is CASSSQVRTEAFF.

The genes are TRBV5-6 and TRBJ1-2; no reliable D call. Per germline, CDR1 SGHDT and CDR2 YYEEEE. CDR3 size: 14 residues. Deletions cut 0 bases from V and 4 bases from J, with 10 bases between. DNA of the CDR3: TGTGCCAGCAGCTTGGGACGGATCATCTATGGCTACACCTTC. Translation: CASSLGRIIYGYTF.

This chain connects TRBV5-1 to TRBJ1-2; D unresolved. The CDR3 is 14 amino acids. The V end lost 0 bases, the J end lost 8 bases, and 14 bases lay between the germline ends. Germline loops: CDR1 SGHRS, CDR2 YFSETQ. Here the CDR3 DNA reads TGCGCCAGCAGCTTGGTTTTCGGGGAAGGAGGCTACACCTTC. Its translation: CASSLVFGEGGYTF. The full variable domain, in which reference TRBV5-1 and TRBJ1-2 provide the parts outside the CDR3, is KAGVTQTPRYLIKTRGQQVTLSCSPISGHRSVSWYQQTPGQGLQFLFEYFSETQRNKGNFPGRFSGRQFSNSRSEMNVSTLELGDSALYLCASSLVFGEGGYTFGSGTRLTVV.

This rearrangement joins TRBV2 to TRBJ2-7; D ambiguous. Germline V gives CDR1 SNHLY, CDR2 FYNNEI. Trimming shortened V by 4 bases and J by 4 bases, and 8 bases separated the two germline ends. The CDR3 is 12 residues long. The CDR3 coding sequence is TGTGCCAGCAGTGGTAGCCGGTACGAGCAGTACTTC. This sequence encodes CASSGSRYEQYF.

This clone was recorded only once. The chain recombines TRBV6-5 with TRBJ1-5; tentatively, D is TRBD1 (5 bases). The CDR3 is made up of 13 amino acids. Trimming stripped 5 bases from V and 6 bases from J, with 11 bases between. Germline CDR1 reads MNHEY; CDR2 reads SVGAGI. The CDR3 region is CASSQGVGQPQHF. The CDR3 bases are TGTGCCAGCAGTCAGGGAGTTGGTCAGCCCCAGCATTTT.